This T cell receptor (beta chain) was sequenced in a study of technical replicates of blood from several donors. Using immunoSEQ multiplex PCR, the repertoire was profiled, and TCRdb retains in-frame clones only, with some absent. The table includes roughly 48,000 clones, roughly nine tenths detected once. Germline values: CDR1 LGHNT, CDR2 FRNRAP. Trimming pared 7 bases from V and 6 bases from J, leaving 7 bases between. This CDR3 has 11 amino acids. This chain connects TRBV12-5 to TRBJ2-1; D not resolved. The sample comprised PBMCs. The clonotype was recovered from a human donor in good health. Some clones in this sample may be carry-over from other donors' samples. Here the CDR3 reads CASALSNEQFF. CDR3 nucleotides: TGTGCTAGTGCCCTTTCCAATGAGCAGTTCTTC.